The clone carrying this TCR beta chain was observed many times. Its antigen is not identified. No treatment had been given to any patient before thyroid surgery. With MiXCR, TCRdb reprocessed the PCR reads. The table lists about 20,000 clones, about 15% of them singletons, with 15% to 20% in the top ten. The CDR3 is 13 residues long. Germline lookup yields CDR1 DFQATT and CDR2 SNEGSKA (reference sequence). V gave up 6 bases and J gave up 6 bases, with 18 bases separating them. The data stem from a study of metastatic and nonmetastatic thyroid tumors. Study findings and constraints: A significant increase in TCR beta diversity was reportedly seen in malignant thyroid tumors relative to benign nodules, in blood and tumor.

This receptor was taken from a female donor with papillary thyroid cancer or a benign thyroid nodule (not recorded which). Some clones in this sample may be carry-over from other donors' samples. The rearrangement links TRBV20-1 to TRBJ2-7; TRBD2 is a possible D gene (5 bases). The sample comprised blood. The CDR3 coding sequence is TGCAGTGCGGTCGGGATAAGCGAGGGCGAGCAGTACTTC. Amino acids: CSAVGISEGEQYF.